The rows below give T cell receptor beta chains drawn from one sample of a study of blood T cell repertoires in COVID-19. Generated by immunoSEQ multiplex PCR, the TCRdb table keeps only in-frame clones and is missing some. The table has approximately 70,000 clones, roughly 85% seen once. Sequenced sample: peripheral blood. The receptors were sampled from a man between 60 and 75 years old with active or convalescent COVID-19. The CDR3 runs from the conserved cysteine through the conserved F or W. The order of the fields is clone size, V gene, J gene, D gene, CDR3 protein, CDR3 DNA. A D gene is named only where the DNA matches it firmly. Clone sizes are given selectively: once, few, many, or a class where the clone is expanded.

-	TRBV20-1	TRBJ1-4	-	CSAEGHEKLFF	TGCAGTGCGGAGGGGCATGAAAAACTGTTTTTT
-	TRBV7-9	TRBJ2-6	-	CASSLVGASGANVLTF	TGTGCCAGCAGCTTAGTTGGAGCATCTGGGGCCAACGTCCTGACTTTC
-	TRBV7-3	TRBJ1-4	TRBD1	CASSVTGGTNEKLFF	TGTGCCAGCAGCGTAACAGGGGGAACTAATGAAAAACTGTTTTTT
few	TRBV7-8	TRBJ2-5	-	CASSPFGETQYF	TGTGCCAGCAGCCCCTTCGGGGAGACCCAGTACTTC
once	TRBV30	TRBJ1-2	TRBD1	CAWTGDRGSYGYTF	TGTGCCTGGACTGGGGACAGGGGGTCCTATGGCTACACCTTC
-	TRBV19	TRBJ1-1	-	CASSIYGGLKEAFF	TGTGCCAGTAGTATATACGGGGGGCTAAAGGAAGCTTTCTTT
-	TRBV19	TRBJ2-5	-	CASSRGGYGETQYF	TGTGCCAGTAGTAGGGGGGGCTATGGAGAGACCCAGTACTTC
-	TRBV5-6	TRBJ1-1	TRBD1	CASSLGTGMNTEAFF	TGTGCCAGCAGCTTGGGGACAGGAATGAACACTGAAGCTTTCTTT
-	TRBV12-3/TRBV12-4	TRBJ2-5	-	CASSFAGEETQYF	TGTGCCAGCAGTTTCGCAGGGGAGGAGACCCAGTACTTC
-	TRBV5-1	TRBJ1-5	TRBD1	CASSLAGQAEGPQHF	TGCGCCAGCAGCTTGGCCGGACAGGCCGAGGGGCCCCAGCATTTT
-	TRBV11-2	TRBJ2-7	TRBD1	CASSLVGDRAYEQYF	TGTGCCAGCAGCTTAGTAGGGGACAGGGCCTACGAGCAGTACTTC
-	TRBV3-1/TRBV3-2	TRBJ1-2	-	CASSRNAGGYTF	TGTGCCAGCAGCCGCAACGCGGGAGGCTACACCTTC
-	TRBV5-6	TRBJ2-5	TRBD1	CASSLRWTGESQETQYF	TGTGCCAGCAGCTTGCGATGGACAGGGGAATCCCAAGAGACCCAGTACTTC
-	TRBV11-2	TRBJ1-1	-	CASSFGLGNTEAFF	TGTGCCAGCAGCTTTGGTCTAGGAAACACTGAAGCTTTCTTT
-	TRBV10-1	TRBJ2-5	-	CASSSPRAGETQYF	TGCGCCAGCAGCTCGCCAAGGGCGGGGGAGACCCAGTACTTC
-	TRBV6-2/TRBV6-3	TRBJ1-2	-	CASSPDWGGANGYTF	TGTGCCAGCAGCCCCGATTGGGGGGGGGCAAATGGCTACACCTTC
once	TRBV6-6	TRBJ1-1	-	CASSPYTGTPEAFF	TGTGCCAGCAGCCCCTACACGGGAACCCCTGAAGCTTTCTTT
-	TRBV9	TRBJ2-3	TRBD2	CASSLSGLAGGDTQYF	TGTGCCAGCAGTCTTAGTGGCCTAGCGGGAGGGGATACGCAGTATTTT
-	TRBV5-1	TRBJ2-5	-	CASSLEGMRETQYF	TGCGCCAGCAGCTTAGAAGGTATGCGGGAGACCCAGTACTTC
-	TRBV2	TRBJ1-4	TRBD1	CASTPDRTGGEKLFF	TGTGCCAGCACTCCCGATAGGACAGGGGGAGAAAAACTGTTTTTT
-	TRBV18	TRBJ1-2	TRBD1	CASHGTGGAFGYTF	TGTGCCAGCCATGGGACAGGGGGCGCATTCGGCTACACCTTC
-	TRBV27	TRBJ2-6	-	CASSLRPPYGGANVLTF	TGTGCCAGCAGTTTGAGGCCCCCTTATGGGGGGGCCAACGTCCTGACTTTC
-	TRBV27	TRBJ2-5	TRBD2	CASRPLTSGAETQYF	TGTGCCAGCAGACCGCTAACTAGCGGGGCAGAGACCCAGTACTTC
many	TRBV5-4	TRBJ2-5	TRBD2	CASSRAGLAGKETQYF	TGTGCCAGCAGCCGGGCCGGACTAGCGGGGAAAGAGACCCAGTACTTC
-	TRBV7-7	TRBJ2-5	TRBD2	CASSLDWGGAETQYF	TGTGCCAGCAGCCTAGACTGGGGAGGGGCAGAGACCCAGTACTTC
-	TRBV9	TRBJ1-4	-	CASSVGQDREKLFF	TGTGCCAGCAGCGTAGGACAGGATAGAGAAAAACTGTTTTTT
-	TRBV4-1	TRBJ1-4	TRBD1	CASSLGGSNEKLFF	TGCGCCAGCAGCCTAGGGGGCTCTAATGAAAAACTGTTTTTT
-	TRBV24-1	TRBJ1-5	TRBD1	CATGTGPYSNQPQHF	TGTGCCACTGGGACAGGCCCCTATAGCAATCAGCCCCAGCATTTT
-	TRBV18	TRBJ2-3	TRBD1	CASSPRGQGTDTQYF	TGTGCCAGCTCACCAAGGGGGCAGGGGACAGATACGCAGTATTTT
-	TRBV11-2	TRBJ2-7	-	CASSKRLGQDHEQYF	TGTGCCAGCAGCAAAAGATTGGGGCAGGACCACGAGCAGTACTTC
-	TRBV7-9	TRBJ2-3	-	CASSSIQGLGTDTQYF	TGTGCCAGCAGCTCGATTCAAGGCCTCGGGACAGATACGCAGTATTTT
-	TRBV2	TRBJ1-2	-	CASSANREYGYTF	TGTGCCAGCAGTGCAAACAGGGAATATGGCTACACCTTC
-	TRBV5-6	TRBJ1-5	TRBD1	CASSLRDRGWGQPQHF	TGTGCCAGCAGCTTGAGGGACAGGGGCTGGGGGCAGCCCCAGCATTTT
-	TRBV29-1	TRBJ2-3	-	CSVSSGGSTDTQYF	TGCAGCGTATCGAGTGGGGGCAGCACAGATACGCAGTATTTT
-	TRBV28	TRBJ2-7	-	CASSSTRTVSYEQYF	TGTGCCAGCAGTTCTACAAGGACAGTCAGCTACGAGCAGTACTTC
-	TRBV21-1	TRBJ2-7	-	CASSKWSYEQYF	TGTGCCAGCAGCAAATGGAGCTACGAGCAGTACTTC
-	TRBV11-2	TRBJ2-7	-	CASSYGGEQYF	TGTGCCAGCAGCTACGGGGGCGAGCAGTACTTC
-	TRBV6-5	TRBJ1-6	TRBD1	CAGRQGAMMNSPLHF	TGTGCCGGTAGACAGGGGGCGATGATGAATTCACCCCTCCACTTT
once	TRBV19	TRBJ2-7	TRBD1	CASSISSRGLYEQYF	TGTGCCAGTAGTATAAGTTCCAGGGGGCTCTACGAGCAGTACTTC
-	TRBV5-4	TRBJ1-2	-	CASSSPWTDPILSDYTF	TGTGCCAGCAGCTCACCCTGGACAGATCCAATACTTAGCGACTACACCTTC
-	TRBV29-1	TRBJ1-6	TRBD1	CSVPNRGRSGDSPLHF	TGCAGCGTGCCCAACAGGGGGCGCTCAGGGGATTCACCCCTCCACTTT
once	TRBV6-1	TRBJ2-1	-	CASSEVVESNEQFF	TGTGCCAGCAGTGAAGTAGTAGAAAGCAATGAGCAGTTCTTC
-	TRBV28	TRBJ2-3	-	CASSLSTDTQYF	TGTGCCAGCAGCCTTAGCACAGATACGCAGTATTTT
-	TRBV6-1	TRBJ1-2	TRBD1	CASSEGGWRGQSNYGYTF	TGTGCCAGCAGTGAAGGGGGTTGGAGGGGGCAGTCTAACTATGGCTACACCTTC
-	TRBV7-2	TRBJ2-1	TRBD2	CASSLRLAGASRYNEQFF	TGTGCCAGCAGCTTAAGACTAGCGGGGGCCAGTAGATACAATGAGCAGTTCTTC
-	TRBV25-1	TRBJ2-7	TRBD1	CASSGQGSYEQYF	TGTGCCAGCAGTGGACAGGGGTCCTACGAGCAGTACTTC
once	TRBV11-2	TRBJ2-7	-	CASSLAGLAYEQYF	TGTGCCAGCAGCTTAGCCGGACTTGCCTACGAGCAGTACTTC
-	TRBV9	TRBJ1-4	-	CASSVSGRDEKLFF	TGTGCCAGCAGCGTGTCAGGGAGGGATGAAAAACTGTTTTTT
-	TRBV5-1	TRBJ2-5	-	CASSGLPGGLETQYF	TGCGCCAGCAGCGGTCTTCCAGGGGGGCTGGAGACCCAGTACTTC
-	TRBV14	TRBJ2-1	TRBD2	CASRKTSGSSYNEQFF	TGTGCCAGCAGGAAGACTAGCGGAAGCTCCTACAATGAGCAGTTCTTC